A single sample is the source of the 2 T cell receptor beta chains below, sequenced in a study of tissue T cells after allogeneic stem cell transplantation. TCRdb's copy holds only in-frame clones and misses some; the assay was immunoSEQ multiplex PCR. The table lists 8,000 or so clones, around 40% of them singletons, with about 2.2% in the top ten. Time point: mouse harvest day 7 after allogeneic transplant. Tail vein injection delivered 10^7 T-cell-depleted bone marrow cells and 10^6 splenic CD5+ T cells. Specimen: skin. Source of these receptors: a female BALB/c mouse given C57BL/6 T cells with graft-versus-host disease after an allogeneic hematopoietic cell transplant.

Comments on this clone: Germline and genes: mouse. The CDR3 is cut off 1 residue early in the read; its end comes from the germline J gene. The chain is built from TRBV12-2 and TRBJ2-3, with 12 positions matching TRBD2. CDR3 length equals 16 residues. Trimming at V came to 0 bases and at J to 1 base, leaving 1 base not matched to a gene. CDR1 and CDR2 (germline): SGHLS, HYDKME. The sequenced part of the CDR3 DNA is TGTGCCAGCTCTCTCGGGACTGGGGGGCGTGCAGAAACGCTGTAT. As protein: CASSLGTGGRAETLY. The complete CDR3 reads CASSLGTGGRAETLYF.

Points on this clone: Gene and germline names: mouse. The DNA ends 1 residue before the CDR3 does, and the rest of the CDR3 is filled in from the germline J gene. The chain is built from TRBV19 and TRBJ1-3; a possible D gene is TRBD1 (5 bases). With 7 bases removed from V and 3 bases from J, the gap between germline ends came to 17 bases. The V gene's germline CDR1 is FNHDT and CDR2 SITEND (reference sequence). CDR3 length equals 15 residues. The part of the CDR3 DNA that was read is TGTGCCAGCGGATCCCCCCGGGGCTATGGAAATACGCTCTAT. Translation: CASGSPRGYGNTLY. The CDR3 in full is CASGSPRGYGNTLYF.